These 23 T cell receptor beta chains share one sample of origin, sequenced in a study of identical twins listed by TCRdb under 2016. Libraries were built with 5' RACE. Instrument on record: Illumina HiSeq 2000. TCRdb applied fastp at Q25 and MiXCR to the public reads, then kept only in-frame beta chains. Rows are unified per CDR3 protein, each entry keeping the most common DNA and genes. Here the sample has 400,000 to 550,000 distinct CDR3 sequences; approximately 14% occur a single time. The top ten clonotypes cover approximately 1% of the sample. The same sample was also used in a study of yellow fever vaccine responses in identical twins.

Sequenced sample: CD4+ T cells sorted from blood. Every receptor here comes from a woman in her late teens or twenties in good health.

This clonotype was picked up a small number of times. This rearrangement joins TRBV20-1 to TRBJ2-3, with 7 bases that match TRBD2. This CDR3 has 15 residues. With 0 bases clipped from V and 4 bases from J, the junction kept 7 bases outside the gene matches. Germline V lookup: CDR1 DFQATT, CDR2 SNEGSKA (reference sequence). CDR3 DNA: TGCAGTGCTAGAGATCACGGGGCGGGAGCAGATACGCAGTATTTT. The encoded protein is CSARDHGAGADTQYF.

This clonotype showed up just a few times. This chain joins TRBV7-2 and TRBJ2-1; TRBD2 agrees at 7 bases. V was clipped by 7 bases and J by 3 bases; unmatched bases: 6. Germline lookup yields CDR1 SGHTA and CDR2 FQGNSA. CDR3 length: 14 amino acids. The CDR3 loop is CASTLGRDYNEQFF. The CDR3 DNA reads as TGTGCCAGCACCCTTGGGAGGGACTACAATGAGCAGTTCTTC.

This clonotype appeared many times. The CDR3, as DNA: TGTGCCAGCAGCGGGGGACAGGGGGCCACCTACGAGCAGTACTTC. Its protein product is CASSGGQGATYEQYF. The chain employs TRBV7-9 and TRBJ2-7; TRBD1 matches 12 bases. V trimming: 5 bases; J trimming: 2 bases; junction bases outside the gene matches: 4. The CDR3 is made up of 15 amino acids. Germline V CDR1 and CDR2: SEHNR, FQNEAQ (reference sequence).

This clonotype came up a few times. J is TRBJ1-5 and V is TRBV20-1, with no clear D. CDR1 and CDR2 from the germline V gene are DFQATT and SNEGSKA (reference sequence). The CDR3 runs to 15 residues. V gave up 5 bases and J gave up 1 base, with 15 bases separating them. CDR3 DNA sequence: TGCAGTGCTGTTCTTTCCGGGCTGAGCAATCAGCCCCAGCATTTT. As protein: CSAVLSGLSNQPQHF.

This clonotype was seen a handful of times. The chain couples TRBV11-2 to TRBJ2-4, with TRBD2 as a possible D gene (6 bases). Germline V gene data show CDR1 as SGHAT and CDR2 as FQNNGV. The CDR3 covers 18 residues. The V end was cut by 5 bases, the J end by 0 bases, with 20 bases between. In DNA, the CDR3 is TGTGCCAGCAGCCTCAGCTCCGGCGGGGAACTAGCCAAAAACATTCAGTACTTC. Translated, it gives CASSLSSGGELAKNIQYF.

V gene TRBV7-2 combines with J gene TRBJ2-7; 11 bases map to TRBD1. V was pared by 6 bases and J by 1 base, with 2 bases of the junction left unmatched. Germline assignment: CDR1 SGHTA and CDR2 FQGNSA. The CDR3 spans 14 residues. As DNA, the CDR3 is TGTGCCAGCAGTTGGGACAGGGGGTCCTACGAGCAGTACTTC. It encodes CASSWDRGSYEQYF.

This clonotype was observed at least ten times. This chain connects TRBV4-2 to TRBJ2-3, with TRBD2 identical over 9 bases. The length of the CDR3 is 16 residues. V was pared by 4 bases and J by 0 bases, with 5 bases of the junction left unmatched. Germline assignment: CDR1 LGHNA and CDR2 YNFKEQ. The CDR3 sequence: CASSLGTSSSTDTQYF. CDR3 in DNA: TGTGCCAGCAGCCTCGGGACTAGCAGTAGCACAGATACGCAGTATTTT.

This clonotype was detected a few times. This chain uses TRBV20-1 with TRBJ1-5, with 8 positions matching TRBD1. This CDR3 has 13 residues. Germline V CDR1 and CDR2: DFQATT, SNEGSKA (reference sequence). With 6 bases clipped from V and 4 bases from J, the junction kept 5 bases outside the gene matches. Here the CDR3 DNA reads TGCAGTGCAAGGACAGGGTATAATCAGCCCCAGCATTTT. It specifies CSARTGYNQPQHF.

This chain uses TRBV24-1 with TRBJ2-5; D is unresolved. The CDR3 has 13 residues. CDR1 is KGHDR and CDR2 is SFDVKD in the germline V gene. The V and J ends lost 7 bases and 4 bases respectively, with 12 bases between them. CDR3 amino acids: CATRVTIGETQYF. Here the CDR3 DNA reads TGTGCCACCAGAGTTACTATTGGAGAGACCCAGTACTTC.

The rearrangement uses TRBV12-3 or TRBV12-4 and TRBJ2-1, with 8 bases that match TRBD1. The length of the CDR3 is 18 residues. V dropped 3 bases and J dropped 6; count of bases not matched to a gene: 16. The CDR3 DNA sequence: TGTGCCAGCAGTTTTCTGTATCCAGGGGGCGCTTCGGGCAATGAGCAGTTCTTC. It codes for CASSFLYPGGASGNEQFF.

This clonotype was observed a few times. V gene TRBV7-2 combines with J gene TRBJ1-5; D remains unclear. The length of the CDR3 is 14 residues. The germline V and J ends were trimmed by 8 bases and 0 bases, with 11 bases remaining between them. Germline V CDR1 and CDR2: SGHTA, FQGNSA. CDR3 sequence (DNA): TGTGCCAGCGGTCCGCAGTATAGCAATCAGCCCCAGCATTTT. Its translation is CASGPQYSNQPQHF.

The V gene is TRBV10-3, the J gene TRBJ1-2; tentatively, D is TRBD1 (6 bases). The CDR3 covers 11 residues. V was clipped by 8 bases and J by 8 bases, with 12 bases between them. Per the germline V gene, CDR1 is ENHRY and CDR2 is SYGVKD. The CDR3 DNA reads TGTGCCATCCTGGGGGCAGTCGGCTACACCTTC. Protein sequence: CAILGAVGYTF.

This clonotype was detected many times. The chain combines TRBV20-1 with TRBJ2-1, with 7 bases that match TRBD2. Trimming removed 3 bases from V and 4 bases from J; junction bases left unmatched: 12. CDR3 length: 16 residues. Germline CDR1 DFQATT, CDR2 SNEGSKA (reference sequence). DNA for the CDR3: TGCAGTGCTAGTGCCCCTCCGGGACTAACTTACAATGAGCAGTTCTTC. Its translation is CSASAPPGLTYNEQFF.

The rearrangement uses TRBV5-5 and TRBJ2-7; 11 nucleotides align to TRBD2. Unmatched junction bases numbered 5, after V lost 4 bases and J lost 2 bases. This CDR3 comprises 15 residues. Germline loops: CDR1 SGHKS, CDR2 YYEKEE (reference sequence). The CDR3 DNA is TGTGCCAGCAGCACTGGACTAGCGGGCACCTACGAGCAGTACTTC. It is translated as CASSTGLAGTYEQYF. Variable domain in full (rest from reference TRBV5-5 and TRBJ2-7): DAGVTQSPTHLIKTRGQQVTLRCSPISGHKSVSWYQQVLGQGPQFIFQYYEKEERGRGNFPDRFSARQFPNYSSELNVNALLLGDSALYLCASSTGLAGTYEQYFGPGTRLTVT.

This clonotype was observed a few times. This sequence joins TRBV10-1 and TRBJ2-5; tentative D call: TRBD2 (6 bases). V lost 3 bases and J lost 2, with 13 bases in between. CDR3 size: 15 residues. Germline V gene sequence: CDR1 WNHNN, CDR2 SYGVQD (reference sequence). The CDR3 reads CASSDGGLGQETQYF. CDR3 in DNA: TGCGCCAGCAGTGACGGGGGACTGGGACAAGAGACCCAGTACTTC.

A few counts support this clonotype. The gene calls are TRBV9 and TRBJ2-7; 11 nucleotides agree with TRBD2. The CDR3 spans 16 residues. Trimming took 2 bases from V and 5 from J; bases not matched to a gene: 9. Germline V gene sequence: CDR1 SGDLS, CDR2 YYNGEE. CDR3 nucleotide sequence: TGTGCCAGCAGCGTCCCTACTAGCGGGAGCAGAGACGAGCAGTACTTC. Translating it yields CASSVPTSGSRDEQYF.

Only a few counts were recorded for this clonotype. This chain connects TRBV29-1 to TRBJ2-5; 11 bases are shared with TRBD2. The CDR3 has 13 residues. Germline lookup yields CDR1 SQVTM and CDR2 ANQGSEA. The CDR3 DNA is TGCAGGGATAGCGGGGGGGCGGGAGAGACCCAGTACTTC. Translated, it gives CRDSGGAGETQYF.

The rearrangement joins TRBV15 to TRBJ2-5; D call uncertain. This CDR3 is built from 16 residues. Between the trimmed V and J ends, which lost 4 bases and 1 base, there was a span of 16 bases. Germline V CDR1 and CDR2: LNHNV, YYDKDF (reference sequence). CDR3 in DNA: TGTGCCACCAGCATGTGGACCAGGCCGGGCCAAGAGACCCAGTACTTC. This codes for CATSMWTRPGQETQYF.

This clonotype was seen a handful of times. The V call is TRBV30, the J call TRBJ1-1, with D unclear. V lost 4 bases and J lost 5, with 5 bases in between. Germline lookup yields CDR1 GTSNPN and CDR2 SVGIG (reference sequence). The CDR3 is made up of 10 amino acids. The CDR3 loop reads CAWMGTEAFF. The CDR3 region has the DNA TGTGCCTGGATGGGGACTGAAGCTTTCTTT.

This clonotype was seen more than once but under ten times. The CDR3 is CASSSKQGISKETQYF. Here the CDR3 DNA reads TGTGCCAGCAGCTCAAAGCAGGGTATAAGCAAAGAGACCCAGTACTTC. The chain joins TRBV5-6 to TRBJ2-5, with a possible D match to TRBD1 (5 bases). The germline V gene has CDR1 SGHDT and CDR2 YYEEEE. V lost 3 bases to trimming and J lost 3 bases, with 18 bases between them. The CDR3 has 16 residues.

The chain links TRBV18 to TRBJ1-4; D is undetermined. CDR3 length: 15 residues. Germline V gene data show CDR1 as KGHSH and CDR2 as LQKENI. The ends were cut back, 0 bases at V and 8 bases at J, with 13 bases in the middle. CDR3 nucleotides: TGTGCCAGCTCACCACCGGGTAATCTAGGGGAAAAACTGTTTTTT. This translates into CASSPPGNLGEKLFF.

This sequence joins TRBV7-2 and TRBJ2-7, with 7 bases fitting TRBD2. Germline V gene sequence: CDR1 SGHTA, CDR2 FQGNSA. The ends lost 5 bases at V and 5 bases at J; junction bases unmatched: 12. This CDR3 region has 15 residues. As DNA, the CDR3 is TGTGCCAGCAGCCGCTTAGCAGGGAGGGCCCACGAGCAGTACTTC. Its protein is CASSRLAGRAHEQYF.

The chain combines TRBV24-1 with TRBJ2-1, with 8 positions matching TRBD1. The CDR3 sequence is 16 residues long. The V segment lost 8 bases and the J segment 8 bases; nucleotides outside the gene matches: 16. CDR1 and CDR2 (germline): KGHDR, SFDVKD. The chain's CDR3 is CATIDHSGRGLDEQFF. CDR3 sequence (DNA): TGTGCCACCATTGACCACTCGGGCAGGGGGCTGGATGAGCAGTTCTTC.